This section outlines one T cell receptor beta chain sequence together with its context. Its antigen is currently not known. Base qualities are missing; no much larger clone stands one base away. This sample is drawn from a study of cytomegalovirus exposure and HLA in healthy donors (dated by TCRdb to between 2016 and 2019). In the study overall: An earlier analysis of approximately 640 of the donors reported 250 to 300 Gb of sequence data and about 100 million unique TCR beta sequences from about 180 million T cells. An early release that covered about 600 HLA-typed donors contained around 300 gigabases of sequencing data and 85 million to 100 million unique TCR sequences. The genetic ancestry cluster associated with self-reported Caucasian donors included 65% to 90% of the approximately 400 genotyped donors. The study aimed to test whether signatures of past pathogen exposure could be identified by cataloging public T cell receptors. Using immunosequencing, the study profiled T cell repertoires from fewer than 850 subjects and related those repertoires to cytomegalovirus serostatus. In addition to the first cohort of roughly 670 subjects, a separate validation cohort of approximately 130 different subjects was used. High-throughput TCR immunosequencing, statistical association of individual TCRs with disease status, and machine learning were combined to predict cytomegalovirus infection status. A later analysis re-analyzed previously published TCR beta repertoires from 650 to 800 donors and added high-resolution HLA genotyping to study TCR occurrence patterns. The later analysis used no new phenotypic data to find candidate immune exposures, relying instead on TCR beta sequences and their occurrence across donors. To decide whether each TCR beta V gene segment behaved as functional or pseudogenic, an earlier analysis of fewer than 750 of the donors relied on high-throughput TCR beta sequencing. Alongside the repertoire data, information on donor age, sex, ethnicity and CMV serostatus was compiled. In a later genetic analysis, genome-wide SNP genotypes for about three fifths of the 666 donors were used, and that subset was treated as a discovery cohort. Every discovery cohort repertoire had been produced on one sequencing platform. Both class I and class II loci were covered by HLA typing, at four-digit resolution. Typing coverage varied by locus: about 629-630 donors for A, B, C, DRB1 and DQB1; roughly 510 for DQA1; approximately 570 for DPA1; roughly 450 for DPB1. Five DR-DQ haplotypes were handled as single units for association and clustering because linkage in the cohort was strong. On average, roughly 200,000 unique TCR beta nucleotide sequences were sequenced per donor among more than 350 genotyped donors of the cohort, with 15% to 20% of those sequences being non-productive. General conclusions and limits of the study: Fewer than 20 rarely observed V segments, including chromosome 9 orphons, were excluded from the earlier analysis of several hundred of the donors because counts were too low. A later genetic analysis reported fewer N-insertions in productive TCRs among donors in an Asian-associated ancestry cluster than the roughly 640-donor mean. In a later analysis, HLA-associated TCR beta chains showed more clonal expansion and lower generation probabilities than non-associated chains that were equally common. In vitro tests confirmed that a few of the cytomegalovirus-associated TCR beta chains recognize cytomegalovirus antigens. In a later genetic analysis, a missense DCLRE1C variant was associated with V-gene and J-gene trimming of TCR beta chains, and the association was replicated in an independent cohort. An earlier analysis of approximately 530 of the donors showed that most TCR beta V segments appeared in productive rearrangements either about 90% or about 30% of the time, which broadly matched IMGT annotations. The presence/absence analyses assumed that sequencing depth was roughly uniform across donors, and that assumption may not be true. In a later analysis, most CMV-associated TCR beta chains were found to appear HLA-restricted, with HLA associations seemingly driven largely by CMV exposure. The classifier was reported to diagnose cytomegalovirus status with high specificity and sensitivity in both the original cohort and the validation cohort. The study listed around 160 TCR beta chains as associated with cytomegalovirus. In a later analysis, the rate of TCR association differed among HLA loci, with DRB1 alleles having the most associated TCRs and HLA-C alleles having the fewest. According to a later analysis, parvovirus B19, influenza, CMV and Epstein-Barr virus appeared linked to several top co-occurrence clusters. The authors suggested that the approach could potentially be generalized to other disease states and immunological phenotypes. Across donors, most TCR sequences were observed very rarely, whereas some public TCRs were present in many individuals. A group of highly shared sequence variants was considered likely to be a technical artifact of the sequencing pipeline. A later analysis associated about 18,000 TCR beta sequences with specific HLA alleles at a false discovery rate of 0.05. Because HLA typing was unavailable for some donors at each locus, only the typed subset was used in association tests. Only TCR beta chains were sequenced in this cohort, and the absence of alpha or paired-chain data limited detectable features. Assigning TCR associations to individual alleles was difficult when HLA alleles, especially DR and DQ, strongly co-occurred. Correlated functional status among segregating V segments might reflect linkage disequilibrium, but an unknown experimental factor could not be ruled out. For the cohort, immune exposure information was limited to CMV serostatus. A further reported finding was that TCR beta sequences accurately predicted the HLA-A and HLA-B alleles for most subjects in the first cohort. Because the 87-base-pair reads could not distinguish some IMGT-functional V segments, including TRBV6-2 and TRBV6-3, those segments were excluded.

Ends trimmed: V by 2 bases, J by 1 base; bases unmatched to a gene: 4. The CDR3 has 16 amino acids, counting the end cysteine and phenylalanine. Just CDR3 DNA is preserved here, 48 bases in frame from base 1. Via the germline V gene, CDR1 is MNHEY and CDR2 SVGAGI. Library generation was performed with the immunoSEQ multiplex PCR assay. For the multiplex PCR, a mixture combining 60 forward primers for TCR Vbeta segments and 13 reverse primers for TCR Jbeta segments was used. The CDR3 region of rearranged TCR beta genes was amplified from genomic DNA by a multiplex PCR assay. The amplified TCR beta libraries were sequenced on the Illumina HiSeq System as 87-base-pair reads. Per the original workflow: Across the 700 or so repertoires, a later analysis counted approximately 83 million unique TCR beta chains, roughly 11 million of which were shared by at least two donors. A nearest-neighbor algorithm error-corrected the raw reads and collapsed the reads into unique sequences, merging closely related sequences to remove PCR and sequencing errors. CDR3 sequences were aligned to IMGT reference sequences to assign V, D and J gene segments. For a sequence to be retained, a match of at least six nucleotides to both a V gene segment and a J gene segment was required. Rearrangements were called productive when the CDR3 lacked stop codons and stayed in frame with V and J; all others were non-productive. Following IMGT convention, CDR3 was defined as the stretch from the second conserved V-encoded cysteine to the conserved J-encoded phenylalanine. The earlier analysis of 587 of the donors excluded any sequence lacking an unambiguous match to a single V gene segment. An earlier analysis of 587 of the donors called V segments functional above 56.7% productive rearrangements and segregating when the between-donor standard deviation exceeded 5%. A statistical classification framework was built to diagnose cytomegalovirus status from the catalog of TCR beta chain sequences. A later analysis assigned V and J genes by comparing TCR nucleotide sequences with IMGT/GENE-DB human TR gene sequences. Using the TCRdist pipeline, a later analysis assigned CDR3 sequences along with most-parsimonious VDJ recombination scenarios. In a later analysis, each TCR beta chain was defined by its CDR3 amino acid sequence together with its V-gene family, and reads without a unique V-gene family were excluded. In a later analysis, several hundred highly shared, low-generation-probability nucleotide sequences were removed to address suspected cross-contamination and a sequencing artifact. For each public chain, a later analysis derived a clonal expansion index from normalized ranks of inferred template counts within each repertoire. In a later analysis, generation probabilities were computed with a VDJ recombination model fitted to out-of-frame rearrangements, and the resulting probabilities were checked against IGoR. A later analysis scored TCR-TCR, TCR-HLA and TCR-CMV co-occurrence with hypergeometric tests, applying a repertoire-size bias correction to TCR pairs. In a later analysis, false discovery rates were estimated by permuting HLA or CMV assignments 20 times. A later analysis grouped co-occurring TCRs with DBSCAN, adding TCRdist sequence similarity when clustering within HLA-allele-positive subsets. Repertoires with fewer than 30,000 or more than 120,000 public chains were left out of co-occurrence clustering, as were five repertoires with anomalous nucleotide sharing. Sourced from immuneACCESS, this table was stored by TCRdb with only in-frame sequences that have V and J called. A share of the clones is absent; for the studies checked, an unresolved V gene accounts for under half, and the remainder has no known explanation. From that table come the V and J calls and clone size; the DNA was used to work out D and trimming. This sample holds more than 110,000 clones; more than 75% were observed only once. The ten largest clones capture over 2% of the sample.

The cohort comprised fewer than 700 healthy bone marrow donors. Cohort members were all nominally healthy when sampled, although unrecorded immune exposures were likely present. The donor tested CMV seronegative and was one of the 352 seronegative cohort members. A peripheral blood sample was provided by each donor, and peripheral blood mononuclear cells were used for TCR beta sequencing. Genomic DNA was extracted from the blood cell samples with the Qiagen DNeasy Blood Extraction Kit. The rearranged chain carries TRBV6-5 and TRBJ2-1, with 8 bases matching TRBD2. This receptor was identified in a man over 45 in good health and CMV-seronegative. Sequenced input: PBMCs. The nucleotide sequence reads as follows: TGTGCCAGCAGTTACCACCGCGGGGGGTCCTACAATGAGCAGTTCTTC. Translated, it gives CASSYHRGGSYNEQFF.